The entry below describes one TCR beta chain. Its matching antigen is unknown. The data originate from a study of T cell clones after liver transplantation. TCRdb's copy holds only in-frame clones and misses some; the assay was immunoSEQ multiplex PCR. The sample lists under 35,000 clones, around 94% occurring once. Unstimulated PBMCs were sorted into CD3+CD4+ and CD3+CD8+ populations. Whole-study findings and limits: Low donor cell numbers restricted donor-reactive repertoire measurement in a couple of subjects.

The trim removed 0 bases at V and 6 bases at J, leaving 7 bases unmatched. This CDR3 comprises 15 residues. CDR1 LNHDA and CDR2 SQIVND come from the germline V gene (reference sequence). The chain couples TRBV19 to TRBJ1-2; the match to TRBD1 covers 7 bases. The clonotype was recovered from a human patient who received a liver transplant. These T cells may partly come from the graft donor. The material sequenced was CD8+ T cells from blood, taken 12 months after liver transplant. The CDR3 is CASSIEIRDSHGYTF. CDR3 nucleotides: TGTGCCAGTAGTATAGAGATCCGGGACAGCCATGGCTACACCTTC.